This T cell receptor (beta chain) was captured by sequencing in a study of T cells in Graves' hyperthyroidism and ophthalmopathy. Looking at the study overall: Peripheral blood was obtained at initial diagnosis, preceding any treatment. Study results and limitations: Among clonotypes expanded in thyroid above 0.001, most were also found in blood.

RNA transcripts were the template for amplifying TCR beta CDR3 regions. The HTBI primer set served for first-round RT-PCR of the TCR CDR3. TCRdb re-called the multiplex PCR reads with MiXCR, one entry per CDR3 protein. The sample has hundreds of thousands of distinct CDR3 sequences; approximately 36% are singletons. This clonotype has only a few counts. Antigen: not known. The ends were cut back, 5 bases at V and 4 bases at J, with 11 bases in the middle. The V gene's germline CDR1 is SGHTA and CDR2 FQGNSA. The CDR3 contains 13 residues. The sequence was obtained from a woman aged 35 to 49 with Graves' hyperthyroidism. V gene TRBV7-2 combines with J gene TRBJ1-2, with unresolved D. The specimen was blood. In DNA form, the CDR3 reads TGTGCCAGCAGCGAAGGTTCAGGCTATGGCTACACCTTC. As protein: CASSEGSGYGYTF.